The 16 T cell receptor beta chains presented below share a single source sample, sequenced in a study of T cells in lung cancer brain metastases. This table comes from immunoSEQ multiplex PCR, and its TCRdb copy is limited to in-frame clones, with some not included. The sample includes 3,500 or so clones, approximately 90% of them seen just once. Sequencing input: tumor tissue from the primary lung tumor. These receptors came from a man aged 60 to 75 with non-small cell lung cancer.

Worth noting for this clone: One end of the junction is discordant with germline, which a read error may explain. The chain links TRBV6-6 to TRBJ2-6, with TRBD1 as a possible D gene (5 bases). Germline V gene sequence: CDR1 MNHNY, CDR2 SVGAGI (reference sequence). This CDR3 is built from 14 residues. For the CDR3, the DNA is TGTGCCAGCATAGATGGCTCTGGGGCCAACGTCCTGATTTTC. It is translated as CASIDGSGANVLIF.

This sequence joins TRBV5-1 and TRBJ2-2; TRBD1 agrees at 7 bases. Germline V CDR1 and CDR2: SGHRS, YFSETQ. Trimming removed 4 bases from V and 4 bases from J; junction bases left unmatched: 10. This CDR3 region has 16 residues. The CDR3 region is CASSEQDRNPTGELFF. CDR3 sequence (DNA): TGCGCCAGCAGCGAACAGGACAGGAACCCCACCGGGGAGCTGTTTTTT.

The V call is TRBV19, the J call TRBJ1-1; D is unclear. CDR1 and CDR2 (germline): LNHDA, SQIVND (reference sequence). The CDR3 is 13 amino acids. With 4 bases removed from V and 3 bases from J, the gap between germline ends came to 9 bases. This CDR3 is CASSTDMDTEAFF. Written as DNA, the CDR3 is TGTGCCAGTAGTACCGACATGGACACTGAAGCTTTCTTT. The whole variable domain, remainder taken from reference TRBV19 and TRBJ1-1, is DGGITQSPKYLFRKEGQNVTLSCEQNLNHDAMYWYRQDPGQGLRLIYYSQIVNDFQKGDIAEGYSVSREKKESFPLTVTSAQKNPTAFYLCASSTDMDTEAFFGQGTRLTVV.

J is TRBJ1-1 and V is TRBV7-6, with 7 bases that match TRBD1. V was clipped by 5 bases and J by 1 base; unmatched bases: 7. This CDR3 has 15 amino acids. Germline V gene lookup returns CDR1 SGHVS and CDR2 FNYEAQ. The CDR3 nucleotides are TGTGCCAGCAGCCCGCCGGGACAGCGGAACACTGAAGCTTTCTTT. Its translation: CASSPPGQRNTEAFF.

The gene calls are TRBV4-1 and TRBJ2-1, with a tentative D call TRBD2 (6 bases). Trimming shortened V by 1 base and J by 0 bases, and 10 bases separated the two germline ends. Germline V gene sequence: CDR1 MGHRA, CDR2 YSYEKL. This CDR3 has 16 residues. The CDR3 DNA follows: TGCGCCAGCAGCCAAGTCATGACTAGCTCCTACAATGAGCAGTTCTTC. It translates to CASSQVMTSSYNEQFF.

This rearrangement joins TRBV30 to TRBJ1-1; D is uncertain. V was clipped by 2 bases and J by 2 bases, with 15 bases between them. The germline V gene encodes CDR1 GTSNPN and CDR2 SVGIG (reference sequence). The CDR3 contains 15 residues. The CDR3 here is CAWSPPVGVNTEAFF. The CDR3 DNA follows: TGTGCCTGGAGTCCACCCGTGGGAGTCAACACTGAAGCTTTCTTT.

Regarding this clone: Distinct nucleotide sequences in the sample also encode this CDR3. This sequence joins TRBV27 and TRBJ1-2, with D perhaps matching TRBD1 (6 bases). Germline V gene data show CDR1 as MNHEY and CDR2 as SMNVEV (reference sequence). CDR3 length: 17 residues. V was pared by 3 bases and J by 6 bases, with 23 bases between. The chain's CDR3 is CASSFRFVGQGGNGYTF. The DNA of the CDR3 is TGTGCCAGCAGTTTCCGTTTTGTAGGACAAGGGGGGAATGGCTACACCTTC.

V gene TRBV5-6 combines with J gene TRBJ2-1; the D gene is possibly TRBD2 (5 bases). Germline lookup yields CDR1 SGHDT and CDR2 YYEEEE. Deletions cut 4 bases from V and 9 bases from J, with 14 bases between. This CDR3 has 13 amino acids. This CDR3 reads CASSRGLVGEQFF. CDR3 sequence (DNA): TGTGCCAGCAGCCGGGGTCTCGTGGGTGAGCAGTTCTTC. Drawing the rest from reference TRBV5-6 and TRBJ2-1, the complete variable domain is DAGVTQSPTHLIKTRGQQVTLRCSPKSGHDTVSWYQQALGQGPQFIFQYYEEEERQRGNFPDRFSGHQFPNYSSELNVNALLLGDSALYLCASSRGLVGEQFFGPGTRLTVL.

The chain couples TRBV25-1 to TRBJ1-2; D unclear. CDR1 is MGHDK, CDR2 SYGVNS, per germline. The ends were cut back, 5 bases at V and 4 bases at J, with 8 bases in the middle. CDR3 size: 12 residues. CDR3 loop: CASSPGTYGYTF. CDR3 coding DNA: TGTGCCAGCAGTCCGGGTACCTATGGCTACACCTTC.

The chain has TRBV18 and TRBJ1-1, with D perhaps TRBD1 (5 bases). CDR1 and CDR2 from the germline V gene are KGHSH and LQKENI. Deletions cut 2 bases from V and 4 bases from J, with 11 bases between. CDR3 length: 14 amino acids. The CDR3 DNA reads TGTGCCAGCTCACCAAATTCAGGGTTCACTGAAGCTTTCTTT. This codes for CASSPNSGFTEAFF. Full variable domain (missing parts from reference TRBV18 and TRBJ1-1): NAGVMQNPRHLVRRRGQEARLRCSPMKGHSHVYWYRQLPEEGLKFMVYLQKENIIDESGMPKERFSAEFPKEGPSILRIQQVVRGDSAAYFCASSPNSGFTEAFFGQGTRLTVV.

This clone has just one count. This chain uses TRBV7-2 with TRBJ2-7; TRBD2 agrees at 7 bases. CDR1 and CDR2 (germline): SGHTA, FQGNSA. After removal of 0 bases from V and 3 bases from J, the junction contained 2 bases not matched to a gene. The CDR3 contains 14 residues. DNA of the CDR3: TGTGCCAGCAGCTTAGCGGGGGGGGTCTACGAGCAGTACTTC. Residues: CASSLAGGVYEQYF.

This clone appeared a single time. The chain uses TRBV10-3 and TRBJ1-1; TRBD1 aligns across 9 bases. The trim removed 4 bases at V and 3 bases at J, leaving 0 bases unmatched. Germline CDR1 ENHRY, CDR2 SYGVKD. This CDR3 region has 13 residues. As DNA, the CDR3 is TGTGCCATCAGTGGGACAGGGGACACTGAAGCTTTCTTT. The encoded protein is CAISGTGDTEAFF.

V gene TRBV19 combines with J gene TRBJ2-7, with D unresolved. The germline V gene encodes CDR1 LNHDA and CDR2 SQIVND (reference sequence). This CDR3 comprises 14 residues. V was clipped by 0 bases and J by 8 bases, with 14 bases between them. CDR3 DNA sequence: TGTGCCAGTAGTATAGACCAGGCCCATCCCCAGCAGTACTTC. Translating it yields CASSIDQAHPQQYF.

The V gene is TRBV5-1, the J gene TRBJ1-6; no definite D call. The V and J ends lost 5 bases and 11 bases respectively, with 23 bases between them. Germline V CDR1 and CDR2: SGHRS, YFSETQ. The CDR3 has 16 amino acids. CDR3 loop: CASSSTVTIPPPPLHF. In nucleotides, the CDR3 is TGCGCCAGCAGTTCAACGGTGACAATTCCCCCCCCACCCCTCCACTTT.

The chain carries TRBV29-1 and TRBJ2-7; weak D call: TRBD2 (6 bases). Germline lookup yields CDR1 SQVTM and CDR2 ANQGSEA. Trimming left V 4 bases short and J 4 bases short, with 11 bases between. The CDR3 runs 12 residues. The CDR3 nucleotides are TGCAGCGTTGGACTAGTGAGTTACGAGCAGTACTTC. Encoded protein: CSVGLVSYEQYF.

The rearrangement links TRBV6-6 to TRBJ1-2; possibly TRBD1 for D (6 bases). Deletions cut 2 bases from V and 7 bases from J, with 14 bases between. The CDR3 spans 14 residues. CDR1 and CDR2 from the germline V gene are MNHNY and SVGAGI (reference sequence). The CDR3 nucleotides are TGTGCCAGCAGTTACGATGGGGGGCCGCGTGGCTACACCTTC. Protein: CASSYDGGPRGYTF.